This T cell receptor (beta chain) was found in a study of human thymus T cells. Study conclusions and caveats: Thymic and blood repertoires appeared to show biased V and J gene usage. Unrelated individuals had highly overlapping thymic repertoires, as reported in related research.

A note on this clone: Its cognate antigen is unknown.

TCRdb's table, derived via immunoSEQ multiplex PCR, lists solely in-frame clones and lacks some. Of about 78,000 clones listed, 90% to 98% were seen once; the top ten hold 0.031%. Corrective cardiac operations yielded the resected thymus tissue. Infants, healthy and Finnish, who were having corrective surgery for congenital heart defects served as donors. V lost 5 bases and J 0 bases, leaving 15 bases between the germline ends. The CDR3 has 16 amino acids. Germline assignment: CDR1 SNHLY and CDR2 FYNNEI. The rearrangement links TRBV2 to TRBJ2-3, with a tentative D call TRBD1 (6 bases). This TCR was sampled from a boy under two years old with a congenital heart defect but otherwise immunologically healthy. Sequences were obtained from thymus tissue. As DNA, the CDR3 is TGTGCCAGCAGTTTCAGGGGCCCTTTTAGCACAGATACGCAGTATTTT. This encodes CASSFRGPFSTDTQYF. Based on the CDR3 plus reference TRBV2 and TRBJ2-3, the full variable domain is EPEVTQTPSHQVTQMGQEVILRCVPISNHLYFYWYRQILGQKVEFLVSFYNNEISEKSEIFDDQFSVERPDGSNFTLKIRSTKLEDSAMYFCASSFRGPFSTDTQYFGPGTRLTVL.